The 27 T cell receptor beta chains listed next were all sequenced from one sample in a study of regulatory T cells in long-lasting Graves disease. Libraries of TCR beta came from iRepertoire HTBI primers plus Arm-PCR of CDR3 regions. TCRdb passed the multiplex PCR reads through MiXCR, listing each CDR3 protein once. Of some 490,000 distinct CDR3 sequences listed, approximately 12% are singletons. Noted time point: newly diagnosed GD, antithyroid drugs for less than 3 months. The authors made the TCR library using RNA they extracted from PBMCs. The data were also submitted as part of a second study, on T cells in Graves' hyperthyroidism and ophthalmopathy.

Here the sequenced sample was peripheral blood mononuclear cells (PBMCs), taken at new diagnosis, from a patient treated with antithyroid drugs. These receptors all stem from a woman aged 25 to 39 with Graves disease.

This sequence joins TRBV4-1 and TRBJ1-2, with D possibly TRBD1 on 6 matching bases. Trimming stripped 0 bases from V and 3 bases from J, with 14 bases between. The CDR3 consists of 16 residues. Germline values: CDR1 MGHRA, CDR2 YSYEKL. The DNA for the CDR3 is TGCGCCAGCAGCCAAGATACGGCAGGGGCCTACTATGGCTACACCTTC. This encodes CASSQDTAGAYYGYTF.

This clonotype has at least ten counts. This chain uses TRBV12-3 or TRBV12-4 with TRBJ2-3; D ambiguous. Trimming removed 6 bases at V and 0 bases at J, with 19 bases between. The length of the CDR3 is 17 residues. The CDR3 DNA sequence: TGTGCCAGCAGCAACCGGTGGGCGGACGCTAGCACAGATACGCAGTATTTT. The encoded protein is CASSNRWADASTDTQYF.

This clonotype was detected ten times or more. The CDR3 spells CSVDLRAGVGDTQYF. In DNA, the CDR3 is TGCAGCGTTGACCTGAGGGCGGGAGTAGGAGATACGCAGTATTTT. The chain has TRBV29-1 and TRBJ2-3; 7 bases agree with TRBD2. Germline-derived CDR1 and CDR2 are SQVTM and ANQGSEA. The CDR3 extends over 15 amino acids. Trimming removed 3 bases from V and 5 bases from J; junction bases left unmatched: 11.

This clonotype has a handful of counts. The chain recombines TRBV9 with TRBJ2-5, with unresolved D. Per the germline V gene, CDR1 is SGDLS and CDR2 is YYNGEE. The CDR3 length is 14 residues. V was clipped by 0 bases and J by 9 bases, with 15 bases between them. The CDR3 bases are TGTGCCAGCAGCGTAGACGAGGCGGTGAGTGCCCAGTACTTC. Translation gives CASSVDEAVSAQYF.

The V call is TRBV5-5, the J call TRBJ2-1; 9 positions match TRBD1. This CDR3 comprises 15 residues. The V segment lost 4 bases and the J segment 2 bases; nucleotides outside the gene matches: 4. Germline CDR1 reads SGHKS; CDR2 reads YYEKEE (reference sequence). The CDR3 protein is CASSETGGTYNEQFF. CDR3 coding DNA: TGTGCCAGCAGCGAGACAGGGGGGACCTACAATGAGCAGTTCTTC.

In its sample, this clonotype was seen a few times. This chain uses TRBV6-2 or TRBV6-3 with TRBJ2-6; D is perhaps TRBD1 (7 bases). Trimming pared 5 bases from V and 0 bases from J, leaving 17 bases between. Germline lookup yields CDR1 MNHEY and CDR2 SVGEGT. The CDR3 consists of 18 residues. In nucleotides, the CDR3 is TGTGCCAGCAGTGAAACAGGGGACTTATACTCTGGGGCCAACGTCCTGACTTTC. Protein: CASSETGDLYSGANVLTF.

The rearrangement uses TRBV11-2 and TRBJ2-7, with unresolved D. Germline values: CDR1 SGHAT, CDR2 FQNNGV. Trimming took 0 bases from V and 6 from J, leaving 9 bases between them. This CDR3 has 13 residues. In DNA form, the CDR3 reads TGTGCCAGCAGCTTAGAGGTGGCTGTCGAGCAGTACTTC. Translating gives CASSLEVAVEQYF.

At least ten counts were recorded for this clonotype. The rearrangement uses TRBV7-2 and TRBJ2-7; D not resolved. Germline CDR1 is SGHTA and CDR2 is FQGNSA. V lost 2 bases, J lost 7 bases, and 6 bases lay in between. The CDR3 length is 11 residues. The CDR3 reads CASSLKWEQYF. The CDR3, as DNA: TGTGCCAGCAGCTTAAAGTGGGAGCAGTACTTC.

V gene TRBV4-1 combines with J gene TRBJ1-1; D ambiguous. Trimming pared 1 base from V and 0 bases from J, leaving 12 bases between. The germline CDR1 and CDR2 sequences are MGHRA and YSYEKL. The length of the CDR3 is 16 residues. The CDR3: CASSQGSLRMNTEAFF. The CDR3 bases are TGCGCCAGCAGCCAAGGGTCTCTGCGCATGAACACTGAAGCTTTCTTT.

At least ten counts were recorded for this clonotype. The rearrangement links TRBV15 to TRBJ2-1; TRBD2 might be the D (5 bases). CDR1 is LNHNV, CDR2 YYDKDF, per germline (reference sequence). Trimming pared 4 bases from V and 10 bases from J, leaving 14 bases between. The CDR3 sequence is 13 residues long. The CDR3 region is CATSIRTAAEQFF. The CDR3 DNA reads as TGTGCCACCAGCATCCGGACTGCGGCGGAGCAGTTCTTC.

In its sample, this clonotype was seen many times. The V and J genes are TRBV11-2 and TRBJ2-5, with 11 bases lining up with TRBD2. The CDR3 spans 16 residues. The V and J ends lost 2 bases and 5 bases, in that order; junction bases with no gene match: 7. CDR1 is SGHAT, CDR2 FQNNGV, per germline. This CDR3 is CASSLLAGGAGETQYF. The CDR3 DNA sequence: TGTGCCAGCAGCTTACTAGCGGGGGGAGCTGGGGAGACCCAGTACTTC.

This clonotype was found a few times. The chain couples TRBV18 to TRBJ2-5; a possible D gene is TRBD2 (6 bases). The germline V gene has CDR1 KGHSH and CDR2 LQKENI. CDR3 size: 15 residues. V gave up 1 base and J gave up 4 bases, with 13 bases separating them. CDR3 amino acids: CASSPRVAEGETQYF. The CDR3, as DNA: TGTGCCAGCTCACCACGGGTAGCGGAGGGAGAGACCCAGTACTTC.

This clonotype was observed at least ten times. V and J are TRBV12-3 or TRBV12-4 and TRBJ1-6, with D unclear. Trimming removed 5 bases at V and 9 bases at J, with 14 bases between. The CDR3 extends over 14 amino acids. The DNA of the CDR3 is TGTGCCAGCAGTCTTTTGGGCCCCGGTTCACCCCTCCACTTT. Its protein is CASSLLGPGSPLHF.

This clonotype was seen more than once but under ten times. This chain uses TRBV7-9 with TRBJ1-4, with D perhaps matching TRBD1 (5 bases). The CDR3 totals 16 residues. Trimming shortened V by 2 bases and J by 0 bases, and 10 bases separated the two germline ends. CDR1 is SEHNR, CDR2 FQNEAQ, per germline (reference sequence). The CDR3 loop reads CASSLLGAATNEKLFF. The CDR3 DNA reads TGTGCCAGCAGCTTACTCGGGGCTGCAACTAATGAAAAACTGTTTTTT.

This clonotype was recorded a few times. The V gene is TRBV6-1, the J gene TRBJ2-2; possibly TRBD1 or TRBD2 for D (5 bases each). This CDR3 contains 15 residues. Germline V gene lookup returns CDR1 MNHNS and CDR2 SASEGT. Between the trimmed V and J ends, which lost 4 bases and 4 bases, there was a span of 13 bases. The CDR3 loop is CASSVTGPRTGELFF. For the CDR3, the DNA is TGTGCCAGCAGTGTTACGGGGCCCCGCACCGGGGAGCTGTTTTTT.

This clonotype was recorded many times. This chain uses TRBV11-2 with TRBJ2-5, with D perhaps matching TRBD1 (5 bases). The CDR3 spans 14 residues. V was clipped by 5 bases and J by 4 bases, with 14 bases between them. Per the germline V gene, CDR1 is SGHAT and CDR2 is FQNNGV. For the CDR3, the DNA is TGTGCCAGCAGCAGGGCAGGGTTTAGAGAGACCCAGTACTTC. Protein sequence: CASSRAGFRETQYF.

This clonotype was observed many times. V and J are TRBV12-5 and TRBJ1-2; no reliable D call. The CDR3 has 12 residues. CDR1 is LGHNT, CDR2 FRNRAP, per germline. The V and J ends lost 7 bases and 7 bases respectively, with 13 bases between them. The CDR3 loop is CASASDRTGYTF. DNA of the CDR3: TGTGCTAGTGCCTCGGACCGGACTGGCTACACCTTC. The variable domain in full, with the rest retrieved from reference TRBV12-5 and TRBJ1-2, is DARVTQTPRHKVTEMGQEVTMRCQPILGHNTVFWYRQTMMQGLELLAYFRNRAPLDDSGMPKDRFSAEMPDATLATLKIQPSEPRDSAVYFCASASDRTGYTFGSGTRLTVV.

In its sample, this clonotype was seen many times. Here the CDR3 reads CASSIDPRYSNQPQHF. For the CDR3, the DNA is TGTGCCAGTAGTATAGACCCCCGATATAGCAATCAGCCCCAGCATTTT. V usage is TRBV19 and J usage is TRBJ1-5; D call uncertain. V was cut by 0 bases and J by 0 bases, with 9 bases left in between. The germline V gene encodes CDR1 LNHDA and CDR2 SQIVND (reference sequence). The length of the CDR3 is 16 residues.

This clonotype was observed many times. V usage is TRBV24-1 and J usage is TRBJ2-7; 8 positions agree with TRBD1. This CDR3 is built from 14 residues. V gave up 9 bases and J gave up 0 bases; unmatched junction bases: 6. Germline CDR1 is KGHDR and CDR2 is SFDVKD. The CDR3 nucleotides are TGTGCCACCCAGGGGACAGGCTACTCCTACGAGCAGTACTTC. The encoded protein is CATQGTGYSYEQYF.

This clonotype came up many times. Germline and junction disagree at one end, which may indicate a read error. This chain's CDR3 is CSAIVGVSYKQYF. CDR3 nucleotides: TGCAGTGCTATCGTTGGCGTTTCCTACAAGCAGTACTTC. The chain couples TRBV20-1 to TRBJ2-7, with D hard to call. Germline CDR1 reads DFQATT; CDR2 reads SNEGSKA (reference sequence). CDR3 length: 13 residues.

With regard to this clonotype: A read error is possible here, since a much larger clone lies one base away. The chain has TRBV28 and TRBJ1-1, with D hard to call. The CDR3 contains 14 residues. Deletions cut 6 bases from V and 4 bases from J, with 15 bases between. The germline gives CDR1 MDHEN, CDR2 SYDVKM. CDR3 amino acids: CASSATFASTEAFF. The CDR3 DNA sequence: TGTGCCAGCAGCGCCACTTTCGCGAGCACTGAAGCTTTCTTT.

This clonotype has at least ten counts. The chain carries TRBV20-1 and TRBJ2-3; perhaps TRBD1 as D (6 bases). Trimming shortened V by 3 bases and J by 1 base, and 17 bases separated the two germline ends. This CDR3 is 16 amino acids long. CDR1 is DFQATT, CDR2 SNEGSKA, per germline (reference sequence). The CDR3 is CSARYRVSRRTDTQYF. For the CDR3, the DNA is TGCAGTGCTAGGTACAGGGTTTCCCGCCGCACAGATACGCAGTATTTT.

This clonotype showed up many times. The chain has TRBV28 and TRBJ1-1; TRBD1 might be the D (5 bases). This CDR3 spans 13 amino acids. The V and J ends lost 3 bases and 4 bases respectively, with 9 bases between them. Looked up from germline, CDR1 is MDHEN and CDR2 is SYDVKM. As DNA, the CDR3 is TGTGCCAGCAGTTTGGGGGGTCCCACTGAAGCTTTCTTT. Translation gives CASSLGGPTEAFF.

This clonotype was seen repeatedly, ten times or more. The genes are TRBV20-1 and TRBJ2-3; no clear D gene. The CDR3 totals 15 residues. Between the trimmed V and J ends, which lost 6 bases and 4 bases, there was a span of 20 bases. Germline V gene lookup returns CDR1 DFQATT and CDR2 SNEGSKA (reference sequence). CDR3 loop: CSAPDRASGPDTQYF. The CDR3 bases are TGCAGTGCCCCCGATCGAGCCTCCGGCCCAGATACGCAGTATTTT.

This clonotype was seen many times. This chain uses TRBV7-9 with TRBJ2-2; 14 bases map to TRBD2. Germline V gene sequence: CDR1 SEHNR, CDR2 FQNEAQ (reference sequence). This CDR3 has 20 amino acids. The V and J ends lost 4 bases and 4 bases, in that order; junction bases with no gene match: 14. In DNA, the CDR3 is TGTGCCAGCAGCTGGACGGGACTAGCGGGAGTAGCGAGGGGCACCGGGGAGCTGTTTTTT. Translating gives CASSWTGLAGVARGTGELFF. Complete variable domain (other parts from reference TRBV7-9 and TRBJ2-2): DTGVSQNPRHKITKRGQNVTFRCDPISEHNRLYWYRQTLGQGPEFLTYFQNEAQLEKSRLLSDRFSAERPKGSFSTLEIQRTEQGDSAMYLCASSWTGLAGVARGTGELFFGEGSRLTVL.

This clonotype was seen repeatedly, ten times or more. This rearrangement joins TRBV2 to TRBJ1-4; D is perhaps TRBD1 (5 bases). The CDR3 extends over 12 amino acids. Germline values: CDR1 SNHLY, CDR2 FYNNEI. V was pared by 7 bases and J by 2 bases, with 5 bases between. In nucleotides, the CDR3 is TGTGCCAGCACAGGGACTAATGAAAAACTGTTTTTT. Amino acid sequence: CASTGTNEKLFF.

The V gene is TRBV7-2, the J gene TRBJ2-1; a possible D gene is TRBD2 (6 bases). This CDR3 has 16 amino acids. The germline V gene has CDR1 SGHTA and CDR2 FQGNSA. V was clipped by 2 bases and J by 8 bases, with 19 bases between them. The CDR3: CASSLTYPGVGDEQFF. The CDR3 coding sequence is TGTGCCAGCAGCTTAACGTATCCGGGAGTGGGCGATGAGCAGTTCTTC.